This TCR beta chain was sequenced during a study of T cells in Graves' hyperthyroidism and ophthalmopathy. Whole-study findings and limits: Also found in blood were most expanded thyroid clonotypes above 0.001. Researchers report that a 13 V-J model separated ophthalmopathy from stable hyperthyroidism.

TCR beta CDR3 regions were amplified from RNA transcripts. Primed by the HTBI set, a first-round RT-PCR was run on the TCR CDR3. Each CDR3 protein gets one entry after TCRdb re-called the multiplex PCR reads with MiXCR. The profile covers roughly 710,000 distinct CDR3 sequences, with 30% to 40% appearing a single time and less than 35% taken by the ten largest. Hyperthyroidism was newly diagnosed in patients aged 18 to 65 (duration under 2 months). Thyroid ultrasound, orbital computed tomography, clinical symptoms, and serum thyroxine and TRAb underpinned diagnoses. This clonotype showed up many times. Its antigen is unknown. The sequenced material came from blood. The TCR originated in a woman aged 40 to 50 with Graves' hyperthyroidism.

Written as DNA, the CDR3 is TGTGCCAGCAGTTTTCTTCTTGCACAGCACACTGAAGCTTTCTTT. Protein sequence: CASSFLLAQHTEAFF. The J gene is TRBJ1-1, the V gene TRBV12-3 or TRBV12-4; no clear D. This CDR3 region has 15 residues. The V gene lost 3 bases and the J gene lost 3 bases, with 14 bases spanning the gap.